This TCR beta chain came from a study of blood T cell repertoires in COVID-19. The wider study: Samples came from the United States, Italy and Spain, spanning acute and convalescent COVID-19.

Germline CDR1 and CDR2: SGHRS and YFSETQ. The CDR3 runs to 14 residues. Trimming pared 0 bases from V and 7 bases from J, leaving 14 bases between. Sequencing was performed with immunoSEQ multiplex PCR; in TCRdb, only in-frame clones are kept and a portion is missing. The data hold about 150,000 clones, with 70% to 85% observed a single time. The TCR was taken from a man aged 45 to 65 who had recovered from COVID-19. The chain links TRBV5-1 to TRBJ2-7; tentative D call: TRBD1 (5 bases). The sequencing input was PBMCs or T cells enriched from blood (not recorded which). CDR3 region: CASSLAARAREQYF. CDR3 sequence (DNA): TGCGCCAGCAGCTTGGCCGCCAGGGCTCGGGAGCAGTACTTC.